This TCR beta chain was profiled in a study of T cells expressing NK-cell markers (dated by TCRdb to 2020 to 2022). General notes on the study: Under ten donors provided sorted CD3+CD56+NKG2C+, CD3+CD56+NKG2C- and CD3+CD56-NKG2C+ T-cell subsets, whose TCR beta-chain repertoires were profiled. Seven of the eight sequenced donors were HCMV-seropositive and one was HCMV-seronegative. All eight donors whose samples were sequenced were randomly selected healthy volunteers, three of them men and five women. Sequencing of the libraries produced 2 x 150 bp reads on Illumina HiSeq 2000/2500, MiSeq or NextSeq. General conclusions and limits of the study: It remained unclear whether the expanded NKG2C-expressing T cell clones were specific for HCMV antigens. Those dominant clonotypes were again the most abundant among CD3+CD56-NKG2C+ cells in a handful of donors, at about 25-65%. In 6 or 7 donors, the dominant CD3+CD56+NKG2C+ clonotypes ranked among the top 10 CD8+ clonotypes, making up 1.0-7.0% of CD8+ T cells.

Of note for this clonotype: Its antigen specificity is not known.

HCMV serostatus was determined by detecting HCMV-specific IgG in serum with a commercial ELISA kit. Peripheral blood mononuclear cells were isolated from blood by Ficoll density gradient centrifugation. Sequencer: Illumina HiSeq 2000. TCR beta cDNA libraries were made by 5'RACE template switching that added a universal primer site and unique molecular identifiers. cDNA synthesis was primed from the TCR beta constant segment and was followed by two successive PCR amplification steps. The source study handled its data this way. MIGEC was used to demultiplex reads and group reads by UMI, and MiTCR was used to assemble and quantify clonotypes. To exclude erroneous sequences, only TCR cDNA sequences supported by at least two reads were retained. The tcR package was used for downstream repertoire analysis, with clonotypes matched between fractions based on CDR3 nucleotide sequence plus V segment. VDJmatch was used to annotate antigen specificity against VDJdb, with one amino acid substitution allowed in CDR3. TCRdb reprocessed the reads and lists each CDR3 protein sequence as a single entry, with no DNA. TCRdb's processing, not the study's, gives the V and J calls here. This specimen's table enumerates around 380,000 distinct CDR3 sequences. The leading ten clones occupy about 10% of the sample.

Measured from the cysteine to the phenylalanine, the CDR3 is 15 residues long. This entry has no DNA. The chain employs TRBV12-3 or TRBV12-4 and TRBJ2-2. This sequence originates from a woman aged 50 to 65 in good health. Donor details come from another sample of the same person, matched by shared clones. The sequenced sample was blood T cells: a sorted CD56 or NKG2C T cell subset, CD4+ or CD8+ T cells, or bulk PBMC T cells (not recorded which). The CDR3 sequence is CASSIAGDRTGELFF.